This TCR beta chain was sequenced during a study of blood T cell repertoires in COVID-19 (TCRdb year 2020). Describing the broader study: Collaborator samples came from the United States, Italy and Spain and covered acute and convalescent phases of COVID-19. The prospective study material was composed of cDNA or gDNA derived from T cells, B-cell-depleted T cells, or PBMCs. Deeply sampled blood TCRbeta repertoires from subjects exposed to, actively infected with, or recovered from COVID-19 were included in the dataset. A freely available public database, intended as a resource for researchers studying the immune response to SARS-CoV-2, is where the repertoires were released. The samples were drawn from two sources: the first 160 participants of the ongoing ImmuneRACE study, and fewer than 1,500 subjects contributed by 6 global collaborators. Nearly every sample came with metadata listing a de-identified subject ID, COVID-19 status, age in years and sex. HLA class I and class II types, where available, came from metadata supplied by the sample provider rather than from assay-based typing.

Collaborating institutions collected whole blood in K2EDTA tubes following their own protocols. For TCRbeta analysis, collaborators shipped samples in one of three forms: frozen whole blood, isolated PBMCs, or DNA extracted from either of those sample types. The immunoSEQ Assay, a bias-controlled multiplex PCR, was used to amplify TCRbeta CDR3 regions from genomic DNA. Regarding the original processing steps: The number of nucleated cells in each sample was estimated by amplification of reference gene primers within the assay. Sequence reads were collapsed and filtered to measure the absolute abundance of every unique TCRbeta CDR3 rearrangement. For each sample, productive Simpson clonality was calculated as the square root of Simpson's diversity index across productive rearrangements. TCRdb holds this immuneACCESS table with in-frame rearrangements only. Some clones are missing; in checked studies, unresolved V genes explain under half, and the rest has no known cause. For V, J and clone size, that table is used; D and trimming come from the DNA. In all, the sample holds about 120,000 clones, and roughly 89% of those were seen once. The top ten clonotypes cover roughly 19% of the sample.

Worth noting for this clone: Its antigen has not been determined. Base qualities were left out, and no much larger clone turns up one base away.

Study-wide findings and limitations: The amount of clinical and demographic metadata varied by source and participant and was provided uncurated.

CDR1 SGHTA and CDR2 FQGNSA were looked up in the germline V gene. Trimming removed 2 bases from V and 3 bases from J; the gene matches leave 10 bases unexplained. Inclusive of the bounding cysteine and phenylalanine, the CDR3 is 17 residues long. Of the read, only the CDR3 DNA is kept; its 51 bases are in frame from base 1. Sequencing was carried out using peripheral blood. This sequence originates from a human donor with acute or convalescent COVID-19. The donor label of this sample is uncertain. This chain joins TRBV7-2 to TRBJ1-5, with 7 middle bases fitting TRBD1. The CDR3 region: CASSLLGQGVSNQPQHF. The base sequence is TGTGCCAGCAGCTTACTGGGGCAGGGGGTCTCCAATCAGCCCCAGCATTTT.